The present T cell receptor (beta chain) was sequenced within a study of spatial heterogeneity in lung cancer. Overall study: The study observed each unique TCR and UMI combination more than ten times on average in raw reads.

Time point defined: blood at routine non-recurrence follow-up after resection. This clonotype occurred many times. MiXCR, applied by TCRdb to the 5' RACE reads, yields one record per CDR3 protein. This table has under 150,000 distinct CDR3 sequences, 11% appearing once. This CDR3 comprises 11 residues. Per germline, CDR1 SQVTM and CDR2 ANQGSEA. The V end lost 6 bases, the J end lost 6 bases, and 12 bases lay between the germline ends. The source material was PBMCs, sampled at follow-up. This sequence was found in a female donor with early-stage non-small cell lung cancer. This chain joins TRBV29-1 and TRBJ2-7, with D possibly being TRBD2 (6 bases). The CDR3 DNA sequence: TGCAGCGTGGGGACTCCCTTCGAGCAGTACTTC. It is translated as CSVGTPFEQYF.